The T cell receptor beta chain under discussion was sequenced for a study of blood T cell repertoires in COVID-19 (TCRdb year 2020). At the level of the whole study: The collaborator samples originated in the United States, Italy and Spain and spanned the acute and convalescent phases of COVID-19. The repertoires were released in a freely available public database meant as a resource for research on the immune response to SARS-CoV-2. HLA class I and class II types, where available, came from metadata supplied by the sample provider rather than from assay-based typing. Samples were obtained from the ongoing ImmuneRACE study (first 160 participants) and from about 1,300 subjects provided by 6 global collaborators. Nearly every sample came with metadata listing a de-identified subject ID, COVID-19 status, age in years and sex. Subjects who had been exposed to COVID-19, were actively infected with it, or had recovered from it provided the deeply sampled blood TCRbeta repertoires that made up the dataset. The prospective study material was composed of cDNA or gDNA derived from T cells, B-cell-depleted T cells, or PBMCs.

On the study overall, not on this receptor specifically: The quantity of clinical and demographic metadata differed by source and by participant and was supplied without curation.

The immunoSEQ Assay, a bias-controlled multiplex PCR, was used to amplify TCRbeta CDR3 regions from genomic DNA. The original pipeline was this. Nucleated cell counts per sample were estimated from amplification of reference gene primers within the assay. To quantify the absolute abundance of each unique TCRbeta CDR3 rearrangement, sequence reads were collapsed and filtered. For each sample, productive Simpson clonality was calculated as the square root of Simpson's diversity index across productive rearrangements. TCRdb stores this immuneACCESS table with in-frame sequences only. Part of the clones is absent; in the studies checked, under half of the shortfall reflects unresolved V genes, and no reason is known for the rest. The D gene and trimming were derived from the DNA, and the V and J assignments and clone size from that table. The sample has approximately 150,000 clones on record, around nine tenths of them singletons. Of the sample, around 2% falls within the top ten clones.

A second Seattle source provided samples from volunteer blood donors who had recovered from COVID-19. The collaborating institutions used their own protocols to collect whole blood in K2EDTA tubes. Collaborator samples were shipped for TCRbeta analysis as frozen whole blood, isolated PBMCs, or DNA extracted from either sample type. About this clone: This receptor's antigen is unknown. No base quality information exists; no much larger clone differs at one position.

The V end gives up 4 bases and the J end 2 bases, leaving 7 bases in the junction not matched to a gene. Reading the germline V gene (reference sequence) gives CDR1 SGHKS and CDR2 YYEKEE. Taken from cysteine to phenylalanine, the CDR3 has 15 residues. Only CDR3 DNA remains: 45 bases, in frame from the first base. Material: peripheral blood. This TCR was sampled from a man aged 50 or older who had recovered from COVID-19. Recombination linked TRBV5-5 to TRBJ2-7; 9 nucleotides in the junction match TRBD1. The DNA reads as follows: TGTGCCAGCAGCACGGTGGGACAGGGAGCCTACGAGCAGTACTTC. This sequence encodes CASSTVGQGAYEQYF.